The text below deals with one TCR beta chain. What it binds is unknown. This entry belongs to a study of T cell responses to AZD1222 COVID-19 vaccine. Broader study findings: Spike-specific TCR depth and breadth grew after two AZD1222 doses.

The repertoire was sequenced with immunoSEQ multiplex PCR; TCRdb's copy has only in-frame clones and lacks some. This table has about 200,000 clones, around 90% appearing once. This sample comprised peripheral blood, obtained 28 days after the second dose of the MenACWY control vaccine. The source of this sequence is an adult who received the MenACWY meningococcal vaccine as a control.

The CDR3 region is CASSGGGRTDTQYF. The CDR3 region has the DNA TGTGCCAGCAGCGGGGGAGGGCGGACAGATACGCAGTATTTT. The V and J genes are TRBV27 and TRBJ2-3, with 7 bases identical to TRBD2. In germline, CDR1 is MNHEY, CDR2 SMNVEV (reference sequence). The CDR3 has 14 amino acids. With 6 bases clipped from V and 3 bases from J, the junction kept 6 bases outside the gene matches.